This T cell receptor beta chain originates from a study of blood T cell repertoires in COVID-19 (dated by TCRdb to 2020 to 2022). General notes on the study: Samples from collaborators originated in the United States, Italy and Spain and spanned both the acute and convalescent phases of COVID-19. Samples came from the ongoing ImmuneRACE study (first 160 participants) plus 1,254 subjects from 6 global collaborators. The repertoires were made available in a free public database intended to serve as a resource for research on the immune response to SARS-CoV-2. Subjects who had been exposed to COVID-19, were actively infected with it, or had recovered from it provided the deeply sampled blood TCRbeta repertoires that made up the dataset. Where HLA class I and class II types were available, the types were taken from metadata supplied by the sample provider, not from assay-based typing. The prospective study material was composed of cDNA or gDNA derived from T cells, B-cell-depleted T cells, or PBMCs. Sample metadata almost always included a de-identified subject ID, COVID-19 status, age in years and sex. Overall study results and their limits: How much clinical and demographic metadata was included differed by source and by participant, and the metadata was provided uncurated.

The CDR3 starts with the cysteine, ends with the phenylalanine, and has 15 residues. Only CDR3 DNA is held: 45 bases, read in frame from base 1. Trimming costs V 4 bases and J 4 bases, and their ends lie 17 bases apart. CDR1 and CDR2 (SGHRS, YFSETQ) derive from the germline V gene. With respect to this clone: The antigen this receptor binds is unknown. No much larger clone is present one base from it, and per-base qualities are unavailable.

TCRbeta CDR3 regions were amplified from genomic DNA using the immunoSEQ Assay, a bias-controlled multiplex PCR. Turning to the authors' computational methods: The number of nucleated cells in each sample was estimated from the amplification of reference gene primers within the assay. To quantify the absolute abundance of each unique TCRbeta CDR3 rearrangement, sequence reads were collapsed and filtered. For each sample, productive Simpson clonality was calculated as the square root of Simpson's diversity index over productive rearrangements. The table was pulled from immuneACCESS by TCRdb, which kept in-frame rearrangements only. Such tables lose some clones; where checked, under half of the loss comes from unresolved V genes, and the rest has no known cause. V and J calls and clone size are those listed in that table; D and trimming were worked out from the DNA. The sample table holds about 140,000 clones, of which 70% to 90% were seen once. Clones ranked in the top ten supply about 3.4% of the sample.

Participants in the prospective study were aged about 18 to 95 years, lived in under 30 United States geographic areas, and enrolled through a virtual design. In the prospective study, participants were assigned to cohorts based on the clinical history participants reported in a screening survey and a study questionnaire. In the prospective study, mobile phlebotomists collected whole blood, serum and a nasopharyngeal or oropharyngeal swab from each participant. Participants in the prospective study had the option to provide additional blood draws and questionnaires over a roughly 2-month period. Prospective study blood samples were shipped either frozen or at room temperature before DNA extraction.

The sequenced sample consisted of PBMCs or T cells enriched from blood (not recorded which). The rearranged chain carries TRBV5-1 and TRBJ1-2, with a weak D call of TRBD1 (6 bases match). This receptor was identified in a woman in her 50s with acute COVID-19. The CDR3 is CASSERSQGPYGYTF. The bases read TGCGCCAGCAGCGAGCGCTCACAGGGTCCCTATGGCTACACCTTC.